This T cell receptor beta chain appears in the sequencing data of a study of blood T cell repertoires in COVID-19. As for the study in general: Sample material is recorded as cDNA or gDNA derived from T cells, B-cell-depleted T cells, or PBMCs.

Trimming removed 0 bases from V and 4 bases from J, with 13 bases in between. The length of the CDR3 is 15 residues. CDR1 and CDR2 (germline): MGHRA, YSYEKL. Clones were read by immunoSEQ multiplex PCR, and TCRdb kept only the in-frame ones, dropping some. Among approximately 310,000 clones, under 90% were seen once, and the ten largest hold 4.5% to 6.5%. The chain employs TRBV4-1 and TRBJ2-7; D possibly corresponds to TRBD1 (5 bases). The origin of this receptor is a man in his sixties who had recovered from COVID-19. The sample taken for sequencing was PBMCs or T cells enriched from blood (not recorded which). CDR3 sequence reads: CASSQDRSHRYEQYF. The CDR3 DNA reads TGCGCCAGCAGCCAAGATAGGAGTCACAGGTACGAGCAGTACTTC.